A single sample is the source of the 29 T cell receptor beta chains below, sequenced in a study of blood T cell repertoires in COVID-19. Profiled with immunoSEQ multiplex PCR; TCRdb holds only in-frame clones, not every one. In the table there are 25,000 to 30,000 clones, about 80% of which are singletons. What was sequenced was peripheral blood. These TCRs come from a man between 65 and 85 years old with acute or convalescent COVID-19.

The chain couples TRBV7-9 to TRBJ2-1; 7 positions agree with TRBD1. This CDR3 is built from 18 residues. Trimming removed 2 bases from V and 3 bases from J; junction bases left unmatched: 13. Germline V gene lookup returns CDR1 SEHNR and CDR2 FQNEAQ (reference sequence). CDR3 nucleotides: TGTGCCAGCAGCTTAATAGGGGGCGCACAGGAAAACTACAATGAGCAGTTCTTC. This codes for CASSLIGGAQENYNEQFF.

V usage is TRBV5-1 and J usage is TRBJ1-1; TRBD1 is a possible D gene (5 bases). CDR1 is SGHRS and CDR2 is YFSETQ in the germline V gene. The CDR3 totals 20 residues. V lost 4 bases, J lost 2 bases, and 30 bases lay in between. In nucleotides, the CDR3 is TGCGCCAGCAGCCCCTTTCGGGAGGGGCGCGGGATAATGTTTAACACTGAAGCTTTCTTT. Encoded protein: CASSPFREGRGIMFNTEAFF.

V and J are TRBV2 and TRBJ2-3; 8 positions match TRBD2. The CDR3 loop spans 16 amino acids. V was clipped by 6 bases and J by 4 bases; unmatched bases: 12. CDR1 is SNHLY and CDR2 is FYNNEI in the germline V gene. The CDR3 region is CASSPSGAGAADTQYF. The CDR3, as DNA: TGTGCCAGCAGCCCCTCAGGAGCGGGGGCTGCAGATACGCAGTATTTT.

The V call is TRBV5-1, the J call TRBJ2-5; D might be TRBD2 (6 bases). There are 13 residues in the CDR3. The germline gives CDR1 SGHRS, CDR2 YFSETQ. V dropped 2 bases and J dropped 5 bases, with 10 bases sitting between them. CDR3 sequence: CASSFTGGETQYF. The CDR3 DNA reads as TGCGCCAGCAGCTTTACTGGGGGGGAGACCCAGTACTTC.

The rearrangement joins TRBV11-3 to TRBJ2-2; TRBD1 is a possible D gene (6 bases). The CDR3 covers 12 residues. Trimming pared 5 bases from V and 9 bases from J, leaving 10 bases between. Germline CDR1 reads SGHNT; CDR2 reads YENEEA. The CDR3 is CASSTGYRELFF. In DNA form, the CDR3 reads TGTGCCAGCAGCACAGGGTATAGGGAGCTGTTTTTT.

This chain uses TRBV28 with TRBJ1-4; D is unresolved. CDR3 length: 14 amino acids. The V gene's germline CDR1 is MDHEN and CDR2 SYDVKM. Trimming took off 1 base at V and 8 bases at J, with 11 bases between the two ends. CDR3 protein: CASSLSPMLEKLFF. The CDR3 DNA reads as TGTGCCAGCAGTTTATCCCCTATGCTCGAAAAACTGTTTTTT.

V usage is TRBV7-2 and J usage is TRBJ2-7; TRBD1 might be the D (6 bases). V was cut by 8 bases and J by 2 bases, with 19 bases left in between. This CDR3 has 15 amino acids. Germline-derived CDR1 and CDR2 are SGHTA and FQGNSA. The CDR3 spells CASRGASQGPYEQYF. DNA for the CDR3: TGTGCCAGCCGTGGTGCGAGCCAGGGGCCCTACGAGCAGTACTTC.

The sample holds a few counts of this clone. The V call is TRBV18, the J call TRBJ1-4, with D uncertain. Germline CDR1 and CDR2: KGHSH and LQKENI. The CDR3 has 13 amino acids. Trimming stripped 4 bases from V and 8 bases from J, with 11 bases between. The CDR3 nucleotides are TGTGCCAGCTCACTCTTGGCGGGGGAAAAACTGTTTTTT. Translation gives CASSLLAGEKLFF.

This chain joins TRBV13 and TRBJ1-4, with D possibly TRBD1 on 5 matching bases. V lost 0 bases and J 5 bases, leaving 16 bases between the germline ends. Germline assignment: CDR1 PRHDT and CDR2 FYEKMQ (reference sequence). The CDR3 sequence is 17 residues long. The CDR3 protein is CASSLGRGGVPNEKLFF. CDR3 bases: TGTGCCAGCAGCTTAGGCCGGGGGGGAGTTCCAAATGAAAAACTGTTTTTT. Full variable domain (outside the CDR3, taken from reference TRBV13 and TRBJ1-4): AAGVIQSPRHLIKEKRETATLKCYPIPRHDTVYWYQQGPGQDPQFLISFYEKMQSDKGSIPDRFSAQQFSDYHSELNMSSLELGDSALYFCASSLGRGGVPNEKLFFGSGTQLSVL.

The V gene is TRBV10-3, the J gene TRBJ1-3; possibly TRBD1 for D (6 bases). Germline loops: CDR1 ENHRY, CDR2 SYGVKD. The CDR3 runs to 19 residues. V lost 2 bases and J lost 0, with 20 bases in between. CDR3 residues: CAISEGGQTSLLSGNTIYF. The CDR3 nucleotides read TGTGCCATCAGTGAGGGTGGACAGACAAGTCTACTCTCTGGAAACACCATATATTTT.

The chain joins TRBV24-1 to TRBJ2-2; TRBD2 matches at 7 bases. CDR3 length equals 15 residues. V was pared by 9 bases and J by 5 bases, with 11 bases of the junction left unmatched. The germline V gene encodes CDR1 KGHDR and CDR2 SFDVKD. This CDR3 is CATPGGSIRTGELFF. In DNA, the CDR3 is TGTGCCACCCCCGGCGGGAGCATAAGAACCGGGGAGCTGTTTTTT.

The chain recombines TRBV6-5 with TRBJ1-1; D is uncertain. V was pared by 7 bases and J by 1 base, with 13 bases between. Per germline, CDR1 MNHEY and CDR2 SVGAGI. This CDR3 has 14 residues. The CDR3, as DNA: TGTGCCAGCATTCTCCCCCCAGGGAACACTGAAGCTTTCTTT. It encodes CASILPPGNTEAFF.

The V and J genes are TRBV25-1 and TRBJ2-3; the match to TRBD1 covers 7 bases. With 5 bases clipped from V and 4 bases from J, the junction kept 3 bases outside the gene matches. Germline V gene sequence: CDR1 MGHDK, CDR2 SYGVNS. This CDR3 contains 13 residues. This CDR3 is CASSKQGPDTQYF. The CDR3 nucleotides are TGTGCCAGCAGTAAACAGGGGCCAGATACGCAGTATTTT.

Concerning this clone itself: One junction end disagrees with the germline gene, perhaps due to a read error. The CDR3 coding sequence is TGCAGTTCTAGGAGTGAGACCCAGTACTTC. Protein: CSSRSETQYF. J is TRBJ2-5 and V is TRBV20-1; D gene ambiguous. The germline gives CDR1 DFQATT, CDR2 SNEGSKA (reference sequence). The CDR3 has 10 amino acids.

J is TRBJ1-5 and V is TRBV28; perhaps TRBD1 as D (6 bases). Between the trimmed V and J ends, which lost 7 bases and 3 bases, there was a span of 13 bases. This CDR3 comprises 14 residues. Germline V gene sequence: CDR1 MDHEN, CDR2 SYDVKM. The CDR3 DNA reads as TGTGCCAGCAACTCACAGGGAAACAATCAGCCCCAGCATTTT. Protein product: CASNSQGNNQPQHF.

This clone was found once. The V gene is TRBV19, the J gene TRBJ2-2; 8 bases match TRBD1. This CDR3 is 13 amino acids long. The germline gives CDR1 LNHDA, CDR2 SQIVND (reference sequence). With 8 bases clipped from V and 2 bases from J, the junction kept 1 base outside the gene matches. In DNA form, the CDR3 reads TGTGCCAGTGGACAGGGAAACACCGGGGAGCTGTTTTTT. Amino acids: CASGQGNTGELFF.

This clone was observed a single time. This chain links TRBV7-2 with TRBJ2-3, with 10 bases matching TRBD2. The V gene end was trimmed by 4 bases and the J gene end by 0 bases; junction bases not matched to a gene: 10. The CDR3 consists of 18 residues. Germline V lookup: CDR1 SGHTA, CDR2 FQGNSA. This CDR3 is CASSSPGIAGGSTDTQYF. As DNA, the CDR3 is TGTGCCAGCAGCTCCCCCGGTATAGCGGGGGGAAGCACAGATACGCAGTATTTT.

J is TRBJ2-7 and V is TRBV28; 9 bases map to TRBD1. The ends lost 6 bases at V and 6 bases at J; junction bases unmatched: 6. The CDR3 is made up of 13 amino acids. CDR1 MDHEN and CDR2 SYDVKM come from the germline V gene. The DNA of the CDR3 is TGTGCCAGCAGACAGGGACAGGGAAGCGAGCAGTACTTC. It specifies CASRQGQGSEQYF.

The chain carries TRBV7-2 and TRBJ2-7; no clear D. V was shortened by 4 bases and J by 0 bases, with 13 bases between the two germline ends. Germline V gives CDR1 SGHTA, CDR2 FQGNSA. CDR3 length equals 15 residues. The CDR3 loop reads CASSSPSLSSYEQYF. DNA for the CDR3: TGTGCCAGCAGCTCCCCCTCCCTCAGCTCCTACGAGCAGTACTTC.

V usage is TRBV25-1 and J usage is TRBJ2-2; 11 bases agree with TRBD2. The length of the CDR3 is 18 residues. Germline V gene sequence: CDR1 MGHDK, CDR2 SYGVNS. Losses at the gene ends were 3 bases for V and 2 bases for J; bases not matched to a gene: 8. CDR3 nucleotides: TGTGCCAGCAGTGACCTACTAGCGGGGGCTCTTAACACCGGGGAGCTGTTTTTT. This translates into CASSDLLAGALNTGELFF.

This clone came up once. The V call is TRBV7-3, the J call TRBJ1-1, with 8 bases fitting TRBD1. The CDR3 extends over 14 amino acids. The J segment lost 5 bases and the V segment lost 5 bases, leaving 7 bases of the junction unmatched. From germline, CDR1 is SGHTA and CDR2 FQGTGA. The CDR3 sequence is CASSPRQGSTEAFF. The DNA of the CDR3 is TGTGCCAGCAGCCCCAGACAGGGGAGTACTGAAGCTTTCTTT.

V gene TRBV24-1 combines with J gene TRBJ2-1, with 10 bases matching TRBD1. CDR1 is KGHDR, CDR2 SFDVKD, per germline. This CDR3 spans 16 amino acids. Trimming cost V 1 base and J 8 bases; bases outside gene matches: 7. CDR3 bases: TGTGCCACCAGTGATTTTGGCGGGACAGGGGCCCATGAGCAGTTCTTC. It specifies CATSDFGGTGAHEQFF.

This clone has just one count. The gene calls are TRBV3-1 (or the pseudogene TRBV3-2) and TRBJ2-7, with 9 nucleotides matching TRBD2. V shed 0 bases, J shed 5 bases, and the junction held 5 bases outside the gene matches. Germline loops: CDR1 LGHDT, CDR2 YNNKEL (reference sequence). This CDR3 region has 15 residues. CDR3 amino acids: CASSQDNSGRNEQYF. The CDR3 nucleotides read TGTGCCAGCAGCCAAGATAACAGCGGGAGGAACGAGCAGTACTTC.

The CDR3: CASRIEDTQYF. CDR3 nucleotides: TGTGCCAGCCGAATAGAAGATACGCAGTATTTT. The chain employs TRBV25-1 and TRBJ2-3; D unresolved. V shed 8 bases and J shed 5 bases, with 8 bases lying between them. The CDR3 contains 11 residues. Germline lookup yields CDR1 MGHDK and CDR2 SYGVNS.

The CDR3 nucleotides read TGCGCCAGCAGCCCGTATAAGGACAGGGGAACTGAAGCTTTCTTT. Protein sequence: CASSPYKDRGTEAFF. The chain uses TRBV4-3 and TRBJ1-1, with 9 bases lining up with TRBD1. There are 15 residues in the CDR3. The germline CDR1 and CDR2 sequences are LGHNA and YSLEER. Unmatched junction bases numbered 8, after V lost 4 bases and J lost 5 bases.

The chain recombines TRBV28 with TRBJ1-2; a weak D match, TRBD1 (6 bases). Trimming stripped 6 bases from V and 5 bases from J, with 16 bases between. The CDR3 sequence is 14 residues long. Germline loops: CDR1 MDHEN, CDR2 SYDVKM. For the CDR3, the DNA is TGTGCCAGCAGATCCACAGGGACGCGGTATGGCTACACCTTC. Encoded protein: CASRSTGTRYGYTF.

This clone was picked up a small number of times. This CDR3 reads CSASGQQNTGELFF. In DNA form, the CDR3 reads TGCAGTGCTAGTGGACAGCAAAACACCGGGGAGCTGTTTTTT. This chain uses TRBV20-1 with TRBJ2-2; possible D gene TRBD1, 6 bases. V gave up 3 bases and J gave up 2 bases, with 10 bases separating them. From germline, CDR1 is DFQATT and CDR2 SNEGSKA (reference sequence). The CDR3 is 14 residues long.

This clone has a handful of counts. This rearrangement joins TRBV2 to TRBJ2-1; D is undetermined. Trimming took 8 bases from V and 12 from J, leaving 14 bases between them. The CDR3 consists of 11 residues. The germline CDR1 and CDR2 sequences are SNHLY and FYNNEI. DNA for the CDR3: TGTGCCAGCTCGAACGTAGTGCTGCAGTTCTTC. This codes for CASSNVVLQFF.

The V and J genes are TRBV6-5 and TRBJ2-7; 11 bases match TRBD1. Germline V CDR1 and CDR2: MNHEY, SVGAGI. The CDR3 has 15 residues. V lost 4 bases and J lost 3; bases outside the gene matches: 5. The CDR3 region is CASSWGQGVSYEQYF. The CDR3 nucleotides read TGTGCCAGCAGTTGGGGACAGGGGGTGAGCTACGAGCAGTACTTC.